This is a list of T cell receptor beta chains from one sample in a study of radiotherapy plus CTLA-4 blockade in lung cancer. The method was immunoSEQ multiplex PCR; TCRdb's version includes in-frame clones alone and lacks a portion of them. Of some 110,000 clones in the sample, roughly 77% are singletons; the top ten hold 2.5% to 3.5%. Material: peripheral blood, obtained from a patient treated with radiotherapy plus ipilimumab. These receptors originate from a human donor with non-small cell lung cancer that progressed on radiotherapy plus ipilimumab. Some clones in this sample may be carry-over from other donors' samples. Both conserved end residues are part of each CDR3. The order of the fields is J gene, clone size, D gene, V gene, CDR3 protein, CDR3 DNA. The D gene is left open where the match is weak. For some rows the clone size is stated as once, few or many, or as a class when expanded; others skip it.

TRBJ2-1,NA,NA,TRBV7-8,CASSLVRGQKEYNEQFF,TGTGCCAGCAGCTTAGTGCGGGGACAGAAGGAATACAATGAGCAGTTCTTC
TRBJ2-7,NA,NA,TRBV28,CASSLLGPQGAQEQYF,TGTGCCAGCAGTTTATTGGGCCCGCAGGGTGCTCAAGAGCAGTACTTC
TRBJ2-7,NA,NA,TRBV28,CASSFGELRYEQYF,TGTGCCAGCAGTTTTGGCGAATTGCGTTACGAGCAGTACTTC
TRBJ2-2,NA,NA,TRBV7-2,CASGGRVIGELFF,TGTGCCTCCGGGGGGCGCGTGATCGGGGAGCTGTTTTTT
TRBJ2-1,NA,NA,TRBV7-3,CASSLTFDSYNEQFF,TGTGCCAGCAGCTTAACGTTTGACAGTTACAATGAGCAGTTCTTC
TRBJ2-5,NA,TRBD2,TRBV11-2,CASSWGDYIQETQYF,TGTGCCAGCAGCTGGGGGGACTACATACAAGAGACCCAGTACTTC
TRBJ1-6,few,NA,TRBV5-4,CASSQEGDRTYNSPLHF,TGTGCCAGCAGCCAAGAGGGGGACCGAACGTACAATTCACCCCTCCACTTT
TRBJ1-6,once,TRBD1,TRBV7-2,CASSSDRGGSPLHF,TGTGCCAGCAGCTCGGACAGGGGAGGGTCACCCCTCCACTTT
TRBJ2-7,NA,NA,TRBV11-3,CASSLEQGREQYF,TGTGCCAGCAGCTTAGAGCAGGGGCGCGAGCAGTACTTC
TRBJ2-7,NA,TRBD1,TRBV27,CASSLQGDTLYEQYF,TGTGCCAGCAGTTTACAGGGGGACACTCTATACGAGCAGTACTTC
TRBJ2-5,NA,NA,TRBV7-9,CASSLPQETQYF,TGTGCCAGCAGCTTACCGCAAGAGACCCAGTACTTC
TRBJ1-1,NA,NA,TRBV6-1,CASSASWGGLNTEAFF,TGTGCCAGCAGTGCTAGTTGGGGGGGACTGAACACTGAAGCTTTCTTT
TRBJ1-2,NA,NA,TRBV11-3,CASSLQPPVGDYGYTF,TGTGCCAGCAGCTTGCAGCCCCCTGTCGGCGACTATGGCTACACCTTC
TRBJ1-2,NA,TRBD1,TRBV6-1,CASSEIRQGTYGYTF,TGTGCCAGCAGTGAAATCCGACAGGGAACCTATGGCTACACCTTC
TRBJ1-6,NA,NA,TRBV10-3,CATMETVYNSPLHF,TGTGCCACCATGGAGACAGTATATAATTCACCCCTCCACTTT
TRBJ1-2,few,NA,TRBV4-2,CASSQLFRGLGLGEGYTF,TGTGCCAGCAGCCAACTATTCCGCGGTTTGGGACTGGGGGAGGGCTACACCTTC
TRBJ1-1,NA,NA,TRBV5-6,CASSATWAEAFF,TGTGCCAGCAGTGCGACGTGGGCTGAAGCTTTCTTT
TRBJ2-1,NA,NA,TRBV5-1,CASSPAAFQGFEQFF,TGCGCCAGCAGCCCGGCGGCGTTTCAGGGTTTTGAGCAGTTCTTC
TRBJ1-6,NA,NA,TRBV27,CASSLSWGRDIAGSLHF,TGTGCCAGCAGTTTATCGTGGGGCCGGGACATCGCGGGGTCCCTCCACTTT
TRBJ2-2,NA,NA,TRBV7-8,CASSNTMSQGPVTGELFF,TGTGCCAGCAGCAACACCATGTCGCAGGGGCCGGTCACCGGGGAGCTGTTTTTT
TRBJ2-7,NA,NA,TRBV5-4,CASSSRGSYEQYF,TGTGCCAGCAGCTCGAGGGGCTCCTACGAGCAGTACTTC
TRBJ2-1,NA,TRBD1,TRBV5-1,CASSLLPTGGYNEQFF,TGCGCCAGCAGCTTATTACCTACAGGGGGCTACAATGAGCAGTTCTTC
TRBJ2-3,NA,NA,TRBV29-1,CSVLLNTQYF,TGCAGCGTCCTTCTAAATACGCAGTATTTT
TRBJ2-7,once,NA,TRBV27,CASSLYSVLSYEQYF,TGTGCCAGCAGTTTATATTCGGTACTGTCCTACGAGCAGTACTTC